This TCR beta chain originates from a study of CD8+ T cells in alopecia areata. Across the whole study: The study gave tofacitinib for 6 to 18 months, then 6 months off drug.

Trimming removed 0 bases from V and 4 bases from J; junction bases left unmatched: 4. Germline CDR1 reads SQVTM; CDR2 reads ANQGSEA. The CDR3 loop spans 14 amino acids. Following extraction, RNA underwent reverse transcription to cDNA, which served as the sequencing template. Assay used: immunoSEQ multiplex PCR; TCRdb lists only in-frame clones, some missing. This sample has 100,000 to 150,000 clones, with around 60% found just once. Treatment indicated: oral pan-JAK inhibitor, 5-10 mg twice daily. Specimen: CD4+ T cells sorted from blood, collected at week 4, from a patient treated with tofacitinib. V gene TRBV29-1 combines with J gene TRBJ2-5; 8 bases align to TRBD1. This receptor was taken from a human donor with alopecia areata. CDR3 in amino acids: CSVEDRQGRETQYF. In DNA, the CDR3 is TGCAGCGTTGAAGATAGACAGGGGCGAGAGACCCAGTACTTC.